The 14 T cell receptor beta chains in this list originate from one sample, sequenced in a study of cytomegalovirus exposure and HLA in healthy donors. Primers included in the PCR were 60 Vbeta and 13 Jbeta primers. The repertoire was sequenced with immunoSEQ multiplex PCR; TCRdb's copy has only in-frame clones and lacks some. This table has more than 110,000 clones, 70% appearing once. Source material: PBMCs. The receptors derive from a woman aged 60-75 years in good health and CMV-seropositive.

The chain employs TRBV28 and TRBJ1-5; D remains unclear. This CDR3 spans 14 amino acids. Trimming left V 3 bases short and J 3 bases short, with 9 bases between. Germline CDR1 is MDHEN and CDR2 is SYDVKM. As DNA, the CDR3 is TGTGCCAGCAGTTTTGGAGTACTCAATCAGCCCCAGCATTTT. Its translation: CASSFGVLNQPQHF.

This chain links TRBV29-1 with TRBJ1-1; 7 positions agree with TRBD1. CDR3 size: 13 residues. V lost 7 bases to trimming and J lost 4 bases; unmatched junction nucleotides: 9. Germline CDR1 SQVTM, CDR2 ANQGSEA. The CDR3 region has the DNA TGCAGCGCTCACAGGGGCCCGGGCACTGAAGCTTTCTTT. It encodes CSAHRGPGTEAFF. Full variable domain (outside the CDR3, taken from reference TRBV29-1 and TRBJ1-1): SAVISQKPSRDICQRGTSLTIQCQVDSQVTMMFWYRQQPGQSLTLIATANQGSEATYESGFVIDKFPISRPNLTFSTLTVSNMSPEDSSIYLCSAHRGPGTEAFFGQGTRLTVV.

This chain links TRBV18 with TRBJ2-1; 11 bases match TRBD2. V lost 0 bases to trimming and J lost 7 bases; unmatched junction nucleotides: 11. The CDR3 consists of 18 residues. Germline assignment: CDR1 KGHSH and CDR2 LQKENI. In nucleotides, the CDR3 is TGTGCCAGCTCACCACCGATTGGGACTAGCGGAGGTGGGAATGAGCAGTTCTTC. Protein: CASSPPIGTSGGGNEQFF.

V usage is TRBV4-1 and J usage is TRBJ1-1; 8 positions match TRBD1. The CDR3 consists of 16 residues. Unmatched junction bases numbered 7, after V lost 2 bases and J lost 2 bases. The germline V gene encodes CDR1 MGHRA and CDR2 YSYEKL. The CDR3 spells CASSQSGDRGNTEAFF. The CDR3 DNA sequence: TGCGCCAGCAGCCAATCGGGAGACAGGGGAAACACTGAAGCTTTCTTT.

The chain is built from TRBV4-1 and TRBJ1-1; 8 nucleotides line up with TRBD1. The CDR3 is 12 amino acids. Trimming at V came to 3 bases and at J to 10 bases, leaving 4 bases not matched to a gene. Per the germline V gene, CDR1 is MGHRA and CDR2 is YSYEKL. CDR3 coding DNA: TGCGCCAGCAGCCACGACAGGGGCGTAGCTTTCTTT. It encodes CASSHDRGVAFF.

The chain is built from TRBV19 and TRBJ2-2, with TRBD1 identical over 12 bases. The CDR3 consists of 15 residues. Germline CDR1 LNHDA, CDR2 SQIVND (reference sequence). The V gene end was trimmed by 6 bases and the J gene end by 4 bases; junction bases not matched to a gene: 3. CDR3 bases: TGTGCCAGTAGGGGACAGGGGGCTAGCACCGGGGAGCTGTTTTTT. It encodes CASRGQGASTGELFF.

This clone was counted only a few times. Other DNA sequences in this specimen translate into the identical CDR3. This sequence joins TRBV30 and TRBJ2-1; tentatively, D is TRBD2 (6 bases). V was pared by 5 bases and J by 2 bases, with 13 bases between. Germline-derived CDR1 and CDR2 are GTSNPN and SVGIG (reference sequence). The CDR3 length is 14 residues. The CDR3 region has the DNA TGTGCCTGGGGCGGGACTCAAACCTACAATGAGCAGTTCTTC. Protein product: CAWGGTQTYNEQFF.

The chain is built from TRBV5-1 and TRBJ2-3; D gene uncertain. The CDR3 totals 13 residues. Germline CDR1 is SGHRS and CDR2 is YFSETQ. Trimming left V 0 bases short and J 7 bases short, with 9 bases between. CDR3: CASSLALGNTQYF. In DNA form, the CDR3 reads TGCGCCAGCAGCTTGGCGCTCGGTAATACGCAGTATTTT. The complete variable domain, with remaining parts taken from reference TRBV5-1 and TRBJ2-3, reads KAGVTQTPRYLIKTRGQQVTLSCSPISGHRSVSWYQQTPGQGLQFLFEYFSETQRNKGNFPGRFSGRQFSNSRSEMNVSTLELGDSALYLCASSLALGNTQYFGPGTRLTVL.

This rearrangement joins TRBV6-5 to TRBJ2-7; tentative D call: TRBD2 (6 bases). The germline V and J ends were trimmed by 6 bases and 1 base, with 16 bases remaining between them. Germline V gene data show CDR1 as MNHEY and CDR2 as SVGAGI. The length of the CDR3 is 15 residues. The CDR3, as DNA: TGTGCCAGCAGGCCCGTCGCTAGCGTTTCCTACGAGCAGTACTTC. This gives the protein CASRPVASVSYEQYF.

This clone was counted only a few times. CDR3 nucleotide sequence: TGTGCCAGCAGTGAAGCGGGGGGAAAAGCTTTCTTT. Its protein product is CASSEAGGKAFF. J is TRBJ1-1 and V is TRBV2; tentative D call: TRBD1 (5 bases). CDR1 is SNHLY, CDR2 FYNNEI, per germline. V was shortened by 0 bases and J by 9 bases, with 8 bases between the two germline ends. This CDR3 spans 12 amino acids.

The chain couples TRBV4-1 to TRBJ2-1; 7 nucleotides agree with TRBD1. V was clipped by 4 bases and J by 10 bases; unmatched bases: 19. Germline CDR1 reads MGHRA; CDR2 reads YSYEKL. The CDR3 is made up of 17 amino acids. The CDR3 region has the DNA TGCGCCAGCAGCCTCACAACAGGGGTCTTACAATCATGGGAGCAGTTCTTC. Protein sequence: CASSLTTGVLQSWEQFF.

The rearrangement links TRBV30 to TRBJ1-3, with D possibly matching TRBD1 (6 bases). Trimming cost V 1 base and J 7 bases, with 17 bases left between them. This CDR3 spans 15 amino acids. CDR1 GTSNPN and CDR2 SVGIG come from the germline V gene (reference sequence). CDR3 nucleotide sequence: TGTGCCTGGAGTGCGAAAGGACATACAGGGAACACCATATATTTT. It yields the protein CAWSAKGHTGNTIYF.

The chain is built from TRBV19 and TRBJ1-4; 9 bases align to TRBD1. Trimming took 4 bases from V and 6 from J; bases not matched to a gene: 6. This CDR3 is 15 amino acids long. The germline gives CDR1 LNHDA, CDR2 SQIVND (reference sequence). In DNA, the CDR3 is TGTGCCAGTAGTACACAGGGGGCGCCATATGAAAAACTGTTTTTT. Amino acid sequence: CASSTQGAPYEKLFF.

This clone appeared once. The chain carries TRBV9 and TRBJ1-1; TRBD1 might be the D (5 bases). With 3 bases removed from V and 1 base from J, the gap between germline ends came to 16 bases. Per germline, CDR1 SGDLS and CDR2 YYNGEE. The CDR3 contains 16 residues. DNA of the CDR3: TGTGCCAGCAGCGCGGGGGTGGGGCGGGGGAACACTGAAGCTTTCTTT. It specifies CASSAGVGRGNTEAFF. The full variable domain, rest sourced from reference TRBV9 and TRBJ1-1, is DSGVTQTPKHLITATGQRVTLRCSPRSGDLSVYWYQQSLDQGLQFLIQYYNGEERAKGNILERFSAQQFPDLHSELNLSSLELGDSALYFCASSAGVGRGNTEAFFGQGTRLTVV.